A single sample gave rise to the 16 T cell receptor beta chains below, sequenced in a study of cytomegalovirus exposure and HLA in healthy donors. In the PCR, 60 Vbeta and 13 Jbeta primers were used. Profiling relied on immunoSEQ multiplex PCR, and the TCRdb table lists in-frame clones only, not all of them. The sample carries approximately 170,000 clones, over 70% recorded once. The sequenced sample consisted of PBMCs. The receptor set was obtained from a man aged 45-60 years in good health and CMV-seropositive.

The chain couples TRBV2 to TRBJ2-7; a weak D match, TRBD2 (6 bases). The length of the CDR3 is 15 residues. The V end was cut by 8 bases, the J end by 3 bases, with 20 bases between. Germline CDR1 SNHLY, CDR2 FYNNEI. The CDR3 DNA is TGTGCCAGCCTGGCCTTGGGACTTCAACGCTACGAGCAGTACTTC. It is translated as CASLALGLQRYEQYF.

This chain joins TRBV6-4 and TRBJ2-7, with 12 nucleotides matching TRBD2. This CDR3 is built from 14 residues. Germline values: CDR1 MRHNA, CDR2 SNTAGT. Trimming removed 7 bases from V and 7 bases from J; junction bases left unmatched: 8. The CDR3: CASMGLAGVEEQYF. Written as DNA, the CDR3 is TGTGCCAGCATGGGACTAGCGGGCGTGGAAGAGCAGTACTTC.

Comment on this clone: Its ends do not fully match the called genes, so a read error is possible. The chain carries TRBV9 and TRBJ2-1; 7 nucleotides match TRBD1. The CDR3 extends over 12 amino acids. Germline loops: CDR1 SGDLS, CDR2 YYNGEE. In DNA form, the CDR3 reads TGTGCCAGCAGCCCCTGGACAGGCCCTCTACTCTTC. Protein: CASSPWTGPLLF.

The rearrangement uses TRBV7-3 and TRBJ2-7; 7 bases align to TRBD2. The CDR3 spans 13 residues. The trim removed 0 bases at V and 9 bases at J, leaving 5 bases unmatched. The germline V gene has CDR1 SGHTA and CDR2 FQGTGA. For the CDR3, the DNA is TGTGCCAGCAGCTTAACGGCTAGCGGTTGGCAGTACTTC. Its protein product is CASSLTASGWQYF.

CDR3 region: CASRPGGRVTGELFF. CDR3 nucleotides: TGTGCCAGCAGGCCGGGAGGGCGCGTCACCGGGGAGCTGTTTTTT. This rearrangement joins TRBV6-5 to TRBJ2-2, with 8 bases lining up with TRBD2. The CDR3 is made up of 15 amino acids. J gave up 4 bases and V 6 bases, and 7 bases lay outside the gene matches. Germline CDR1 MNHEY, CDR2 SVGAGI.

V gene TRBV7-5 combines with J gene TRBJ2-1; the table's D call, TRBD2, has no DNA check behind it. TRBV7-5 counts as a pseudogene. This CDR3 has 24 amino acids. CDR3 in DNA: TGTGCCAGAAGCTTAGTCCTAGCGGGAGGTCTCCAACGCCTACCGACATACTCCTACAATGAGCAGTTCTTC. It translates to CARSLVLAGGLQRLPTYSYNEQFF.

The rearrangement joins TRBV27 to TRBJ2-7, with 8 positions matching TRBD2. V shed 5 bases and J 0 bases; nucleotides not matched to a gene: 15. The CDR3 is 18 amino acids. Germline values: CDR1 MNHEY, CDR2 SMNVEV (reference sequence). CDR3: CASSLRTSPRLSSYEQYF. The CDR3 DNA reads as TGTGCCAGCAGTCTCCGGACTAGCCCGCGGCTGAGCTCCTACGAGCAGTACTTC.

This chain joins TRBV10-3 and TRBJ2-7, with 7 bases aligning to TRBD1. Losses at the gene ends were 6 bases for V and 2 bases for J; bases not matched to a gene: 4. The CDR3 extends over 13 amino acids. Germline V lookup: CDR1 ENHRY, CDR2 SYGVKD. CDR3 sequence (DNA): TGTGCCATCAGCGGGACAGATACCTACGAGCAGTACTTC. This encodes CAISGTDTYEQYF.

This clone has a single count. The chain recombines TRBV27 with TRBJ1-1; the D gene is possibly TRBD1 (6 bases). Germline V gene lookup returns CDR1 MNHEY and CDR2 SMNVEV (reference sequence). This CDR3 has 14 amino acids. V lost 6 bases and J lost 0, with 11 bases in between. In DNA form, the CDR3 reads TGTGCCAGCAGGGCGACAGGCCTGAACACTGAAGCTTTCTTT. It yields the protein CASRATGLNTEAFF.

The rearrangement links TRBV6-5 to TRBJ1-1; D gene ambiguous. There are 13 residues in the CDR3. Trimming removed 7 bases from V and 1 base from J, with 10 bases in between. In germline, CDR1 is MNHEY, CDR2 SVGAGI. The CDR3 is CASTLPGNTEAFF. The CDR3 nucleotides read TGTGCCAGCACCTTACCGGGGAACACTGAAGCTTTCTTT.

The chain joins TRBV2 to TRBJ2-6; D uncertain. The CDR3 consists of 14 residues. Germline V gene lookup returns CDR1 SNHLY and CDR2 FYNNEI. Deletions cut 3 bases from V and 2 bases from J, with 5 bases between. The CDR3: CASSDPAGANVLTF. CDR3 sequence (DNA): TGTGCCAGCAGTGATCCAGCTGGGGCCAACGTCCTGACTTTC. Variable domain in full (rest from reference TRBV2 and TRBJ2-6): EPEVTQTPSHQVTQMGQEVILRCVPISNHLYFYWYRQILGQKVEFLVSFYNNEISEKSEIFDDQFSVERPDGSNFTLKIRSTKLEDSAMYFCASSDPAGANVLTFGAGSRLTVL.

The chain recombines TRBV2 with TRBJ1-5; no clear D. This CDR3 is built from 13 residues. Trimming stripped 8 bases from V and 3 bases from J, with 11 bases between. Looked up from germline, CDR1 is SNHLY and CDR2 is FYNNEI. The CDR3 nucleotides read TGTGCCAGCCCGCACAGAGTCAATCAGCCCCAGCATTTT. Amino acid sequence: CASPHRVNQPQHF. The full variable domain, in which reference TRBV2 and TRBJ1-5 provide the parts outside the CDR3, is EPEVTQTPSHQVTQMGQEVILRCVPISNHLYFYWYRQILGQKVEFLVSFYNNEISEKSEIFDDQFSVERPDGSNFTLKIRSTKLEDSAMYFCASPHRVNQPQHFGDGTRLSIL.

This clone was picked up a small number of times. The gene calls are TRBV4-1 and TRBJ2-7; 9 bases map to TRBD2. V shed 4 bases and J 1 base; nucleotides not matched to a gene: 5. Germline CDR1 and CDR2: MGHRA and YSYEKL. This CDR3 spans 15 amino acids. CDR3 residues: CASSRGGGASYEQYF. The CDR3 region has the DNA TGCGCCAGCAGCCGCGGCGGGGGGGCATCCTACGAGCAGTACTTC.

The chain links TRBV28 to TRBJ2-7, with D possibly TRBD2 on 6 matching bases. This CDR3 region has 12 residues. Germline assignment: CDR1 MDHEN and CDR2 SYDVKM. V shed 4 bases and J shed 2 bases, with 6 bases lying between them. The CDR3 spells CASSSSAYEQYF. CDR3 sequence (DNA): TGTGCCAGCAGTTCTAGCGCCTACGAGCAGTACTTC.

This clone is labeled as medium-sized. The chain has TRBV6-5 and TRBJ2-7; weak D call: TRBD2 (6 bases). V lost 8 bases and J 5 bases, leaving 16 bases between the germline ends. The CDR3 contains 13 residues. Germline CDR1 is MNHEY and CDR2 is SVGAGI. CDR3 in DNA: TGTGCCAGCTCTGCCGGGAGTCTCGACGAGCAGTACTTC. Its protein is CASSAGSLDEQYF.

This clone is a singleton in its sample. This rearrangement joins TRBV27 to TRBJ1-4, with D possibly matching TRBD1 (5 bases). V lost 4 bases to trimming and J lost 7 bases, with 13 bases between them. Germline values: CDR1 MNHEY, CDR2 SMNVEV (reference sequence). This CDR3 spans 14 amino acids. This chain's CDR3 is CASSSRGGSEKLFF. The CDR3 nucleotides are TGTGCCAGCAGTTCAAGGGGCGGGAGTGAAAAACTGTTTTTT. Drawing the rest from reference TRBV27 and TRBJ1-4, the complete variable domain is EAQVTQNPRYLITVTGKKLTVTCSQNMNHEYMSWYRQDPGLGLRQIYYSMNVEVTDKGDVPEGYKVSRKEKRNFPLILESPSPNQTSLYFCASSSRGGSEKLFFGSGTQLSVL.